These 9 T cell receptor beta chains were sequenced from one sample in a study of CD8 T cells in Susac syndrome (dated by TCRdb to between 2019 and 2020). Receptors were amplified or captured by the immunoSEQ multiplex PCR assay. RNA was extracted using the RNeasy kit, and roughly 0.5 to 1 ug of the RNA was reverse transcribed with random hexamers. The public reads were quality trimmed at Q25 with fastp and then assembled into clones with MiXCR by TCRdb, keeping productive beta chains. All rows with the same CDR3 protein become a single entry with the most common DNA and genes. For this sample there are a few hundred thousand distinct CDR3 sequences; roughly 85% appear just once. The ten largest clonotypes hold 0.21% of the sample. The specimen sequenced was CD8+ T cells from PBMCs. The receptors derive from a human donor with multiple sclerosis.

This clonotype was observed once. The rearrangement links TRBV20-1 to TRBJ2-3; TRBD2 matches 8 bases. CDR3 length equals 17 residues. Germline values: CDR1 DFQATT, CDR2 SNEGSKA (reference sequence). The V segment lost 1 base and the J segment 0 bases; nucleotides outside the gene matches: 9. CDR3 protein: CSARARQLAESTDTQYF. In DNA form, the CDR3 reads TGCAGTGCTAGAGCACGTCAACTAGCGGAGAGCACAGATACGCAGTATTTT.

V and J are TRBV11-2 and TRBJ1-1; TRBD1 aligns across 9 bases. Losses at the gene ends were 5 bases for V and 5 bases for J; bases not matched to a gene: 12. This CDR3 contains 16 residues. Germline CDR1 reads SGHAT; CDR2 reads FQNNGV. For the CDR3, the DNA is TGTGCCAGCAGCGACCCGGGACAGGGTGTGTCGACTGAAGCTTTCTTT. It specifies CASSDPGQGVSTEAFF.

The chain couples TRBV6-5 to TRBJ1-5; tentative D call: TRBD1 (5 bases). Trimming removed 6 bases from V and 2 bases from J, with 14 bases in between. The CDR3 is made up of 15 amino acids. Germline V gene sequence: CDR1 MNHEY, CDR2 SVGAGI. The chain's CDR3 is CASSTGTLGNQPQHF. In DNA form, the CDR3 reads TGTGCCAGCAGCACCGGGACGTTAGGCAATCAGCCCCAGCATTTT.

This clonotype occurred once. The genes are TRBV25-1 and TRBJ2-5; 10 nucleotides align to TRBD1. In germline, CDR1 is MGHDK, CDR2 SYGVNS. The V and J ends lost 1 base and 4 bases, in that order; junction bases with no gene match: 0. CDR3 length: 14 residues. The DNA for the CDR3 is TGTGCCAGCAGTGAATGGGACAGGGGAGAGACCCAGTACTTC. Its protein product is CASSEWDRGETQYF.

This chain joins TRBV6-2 or TRBV6-3 and TRBJ2-3; D remains unclear. V shed 0 bases and J shed 1 base, with 5 bases lying between them. Germline loops: CDR1 MNHEY, CDR2 SVGEGT. The CDR3 length is 14 residues. This CDR3 is CASSYSSGTDTQYF. CDR3 nucleotide sequence: TGTGCCAGCAGTTACTCAAGCGGCACAGATACGCAGTATTTT.

The V gene is TRBV7-2, the J gene TRBJ2-3; no clear D. Germline V gene data show CDR1 as SGHTA and CDR2 as FQGNSA. V dropped 2 bases and J dropped 2 bases, with 8 bases sitting between them. This CDR3 has 14 amino acids. The CDR3 sequence: CASSLPGLTDTQYF. CDR3 DNA: TGTGCCAGCAGCTTACCAGGCCTCACAGATACGCAGTATTTT.

The count of this clonotype is one. The chain links TRBV2 to TRBJ1-1, with 7 bases fitting TRBD1. The germline CDR1 and CDR2 sequences are SNHLY and FYNNEI. The length of the CDR3 is 14 residues. Unmatched junction bases numbered 6, after V lost 4 bases and J lost 4 bases. The CDR3 region is CASSGRDRFTEAFF. Written as DNA, the CDR3 is TGTGCCAGCAGTGGGAGGGACAGATTCACTGAAGCTTTCTTT. Based on the CDR3 plus reference TRBV2 and TRBJ1-1, the full variable domain is EPEVTQTPSHQVTQMGQEVILRCVPISNHLYFYWYRQILGQKVEFLVSFYNNEISEKSEIFDDQFSVERPDGSNFTLKIRSTKLEDSAMYFCASSGRDRFTEAFFGQGTRLTVV.

The V call is TRBV19, the J call TRBJ2-1; 12 nucleotides align to TRBD2. Losses at the gene ends were 4 bases for V and 9 bases for J; bases not matched to a gene: 10. Germline CDR1 and CDR2: LNHDA and SQIVND (reference sequence). The CDR3 runs 16 residues. The CDR3 spells CASSTSSGRAVTEQFF. The CDR3 nucleotides are TGTGCCAGTAGTACCTCTAGCGGGAGGGCCGTTACTGAGCAGTTCTTC.

This chain connects TRBV4-3 to TRBJ2-7; maybe TRBD2 (6 bases). The CDR3 is made up of 16 amino acids. CDR1 LGHNA and CDR2 YSLEER come from the germline V gene. V was shortened by 0 bases and J by 5 bases, with 17 bases between the two germline ends. The CDR3 nucleotides are TGCGCCAGCAGCCAAGATTTGTGGCAGGGAGGCGACGAGCAGTACTTC. Translating it yields CASSQDLWQGGDEQYF.